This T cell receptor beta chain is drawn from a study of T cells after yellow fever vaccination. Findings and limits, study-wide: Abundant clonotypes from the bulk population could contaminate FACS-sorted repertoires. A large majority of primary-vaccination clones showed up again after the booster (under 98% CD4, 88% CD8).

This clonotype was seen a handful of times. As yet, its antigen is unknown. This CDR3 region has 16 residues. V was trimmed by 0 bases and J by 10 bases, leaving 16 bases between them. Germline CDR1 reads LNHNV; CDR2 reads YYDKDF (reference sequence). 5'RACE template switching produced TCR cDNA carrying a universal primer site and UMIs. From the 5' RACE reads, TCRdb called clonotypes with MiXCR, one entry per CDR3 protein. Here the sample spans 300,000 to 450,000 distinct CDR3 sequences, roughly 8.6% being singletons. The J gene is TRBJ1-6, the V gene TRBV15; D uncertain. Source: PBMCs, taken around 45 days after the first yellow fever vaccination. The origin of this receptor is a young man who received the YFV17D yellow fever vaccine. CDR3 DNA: TGTGCCACCAGCAGAGATGCGGACGGGCCCAGATCACCCCTCCACTTT. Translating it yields CATSRDADGPRSPLHF. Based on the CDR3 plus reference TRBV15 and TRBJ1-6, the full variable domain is DAMVIQNPRYQVTQFGKPVTLSCSQTLNHNVMYWYQQKSSQAPKLLFHYYDKDFNNEADTPDNFQSRRPNTSFCFLDIRSPGLGDTAMYLCATSRDADGPRSPLHFGNGTRLTVT.